The TCR beta chain described here comes from a study of control samples from healthy donors and cancer patients. The CDR3 is 14 amino acids. The germline V gene encodes CDR1 MNHEY and CDR2 SVGEGT. Trimming shortened V by 2 bases and J by 5 bases, and 10 bases separated the two germline ends. Profiled with immunoSEQ multiplex PCR; TCRdb holds only in-frame clones, not every one. Here the sample spans roughly 100,000 clones, 83% being singletons. Sequenced input: blood. This rearrangement joins TRBV6-2 or TRBV6-3 to TRBJ2-1; a weak D match, TRBD2 (5 bases). The sequence was collected from a woman in her 50s in good health. Here the CDR3 DNA reads TGTGCCAGCAGTTACACCGGGGAGAACAATGAGCAGTTCTTC. Protein sequence: CASSYTGENNEQFF.